These 5 T cell receptor beta chains were all obtained from the same sample, sequenced in a study of post-analysis software for immune sequencing data. Study-wide results and caveats: Controls had lower frequencies than patients of 4 or 5 TRBV segments, which included TRBV5-6, TRBV5-1 and TRBV20-1.

These receptors have no identified antigens. cDNA libraries for TCR beta contained unique molecular identifiers. One entry per CDR3 protein, called by TCRdb with MiXCR from the PCR reads. The sample lists hundreds of thousands of distinct CDR3 sequences; about 27% were seen once. The sequenced sample consisted of blood. The receptors come from a girl aged 5 to 17 with multiple sclerosis.

The count of this clonotype is one. This chain uses TRBV5-5 with TRBJ2-7; 8 bases align to TRBD1. This CDR3 comprises 14 residues. The V segment lost 5 bases and the J segment 0 bases; nucleotides outside the gene matches: 4. Germline CDR1 is SGHKS and CDR2 is YYEKEE (reference sequence). CDR3 loop: CASRVTGGSYEQYF. The CDR3 region has the DNA TGTGCCAGCAGGGTAACAGGGGGCTCCTACGAGCAGTACTTC.

This clonotype was counted only a few times. This sequence joins TRBV12-3 or TRBV12-4 and TRBJ2-1; 10 nucleotides line up with TRBD2. V lost 10 bases, J lost 6 bases, and 3 bases stayed unmatched. The CDR3 loop spans 12 amino acids. The DNA for the CDR3 is TGTGCCACCCAGCGGGAGGGCAATGAGCAGTTCTTC. This codes for CATQREGNEQFF.

V is TRBV5-1 and J is TRBJ1-5, with TRBD1 matching 7 bases. The CDR3 is 18 amino acids. V shed 6 bases, J shed 1 base, and the junction held 16 bases outside the gene matches. Germline assignment: CDR1 SGHRS and CDR2 YFSETQ. CDR3 DNA: TGCGCCAGCAATCAGGGAAGGGGGCGTCATTGGAGCAATCAGCCCCAGCATTTT. Protein product: CASNQGRGRHWSNQPQHF.

V is TRBV2 and J is TRBJ2-3; possibly TRBD1 for D (5 bases). Germline lookup yields CDR1 SNHLY and CDR2 FYNNEI. V lost 7 bases, J lost 6 bases, and 14 bases lay in between. This CDR3 region has 13 residues. The CDR3 DNA reads TGTGCCAGCAACCTTCAGGGTTGGGATACGCAGTATTTT. This codes for CASNLQGWDTQYF.

CDR3 sequence (DNA): TGTGCCAGCAGTTTTGCTAGCGGGAGTGAGACCCAGTACTTC. This translates into CASSFASGSETQYF. The chain employs TRBV12-3 or TRBV12-4 and TRBJ2-5; 10 bases fit TRBD2. This CDR3 is 14 amino acids long. J was trimmed by 5 bases and V by 3 bases; bases with no gene match: 3.